This T cell receptor beta chain appears in the sequencing data of a study of blood T cells in healthy people across ages. Study-level findings and limits: In older individuals, TCR beta diversity per million T cells was lower, falling roughly linearly with age. In the absence of known donor CMV status, changes in expanded clonotypes were possibly confounded.

With a J-beta primer mix and a sample-barcoded 5' primer, a second PCR ran roughly 6 to 12 cycles. Unique molecular identifiers of 12 random nucleotides labeled each cDNA. From each sample, at least 3 million paired-end reads containing CDR3 were obtained. One entry per CDR3 protein results from TCRdb running MiXCR on the 5' RACE reads. The sample shows about 760,000 distinct CDR3 sequences, approximately 60% of them seen only once. Of note for this clonotype: Its target is unknown.

Germline V CDR1 and CDR2: SGHDT, YYEEEE. Trimming cost V 5 bases and J 4 bases, with 12 bases left between them. This CDR3 is built from 13 residues. This sequence joins TRBV5-6 and TRBJ1-2, with unresolved D. This TCR was recovered from a middle-aged man in good health. Sequenced sample: blood. DNA for the CDR3: TGTGCCAGCAGATCAATAGGGAGCTATGGCTACACCTTC. This translates into CASRSIGSYGYTF.